This T cell receptor beta chain came from a study of blood T cell repertoires in COVID-19. Per the authors' pipeline: Reference gene primer amplification gave nucleated cell count estimates. Method: immunoSEQ multiplex PCR; TCRdb's copy keeps in-frame clones and lacks some. Clone size and V and J calls were adopted from that table, with D and trimming inferred from the DNA. The sample has about 150,000 clones, around 85% seen once. With regard to this clone: Other DNA sequences in the sample encode the same CDR3.

The clonotype was recovered from a woman in her fifties or sixties with acute or convalescent COVID-19. Sample: peripheral blood.

CDR3 sequence reads: CASSLTGNTEAFF. CDR3 nucleotide sequence: TGTGCCAGCAGCCTAACAGGGAACACTGAAGCTTTCTTT. This sequence joins TRBV12-3 or TRBV12-4 and TRBJ1-1; the D gene is possibly TRBD1 (5 bases). The CDR3 runs to 13 residues. The V gene lost 6 bases and the J gene lost 1 base, with 9 bases spanning the gap.